This TCR beta chain emerged from a study of blood T cells in healthy people across ages. Overall study findings and caveats: Comparison with aged donors showed that long-lived donors had more naive CD4+ cells and higher diversity.

Using a J-beta primer mix together with a sample-barcoded 5' primer, a second PCR was run for roughly 6 to 12 cycles. MiXCR, run by TCRdb on the 5' RACE reads, gives a single entry per CDR3 protein. This table has under 850,000 distinct CDR3 sequences, approximately 35% appearing once. This CDR3 comprises 15 residues. Losses at the gene ends were 7 bases for V and 2 bases for J; bases not matched to a gene: 7. This clonotype was recorded at least ten times. Antigen unknown. PBMCs, at least 6.5 million per sample, were isolated. This chain connects TRBV12-3 or TRBV12-4 to TRBJ2-3, with TRBD1 matching over 9 bases. This clonotype was sampled from a man in his late teens or twenties in good health. The sequenced sample was blood. Written as DNA, the CDR3 is TGTGCCAGCAAGAGTGGACAGGGGATCACAGATACGCAGTATTTT. Amino acid sequence: CASKSGQGITDTQYF.